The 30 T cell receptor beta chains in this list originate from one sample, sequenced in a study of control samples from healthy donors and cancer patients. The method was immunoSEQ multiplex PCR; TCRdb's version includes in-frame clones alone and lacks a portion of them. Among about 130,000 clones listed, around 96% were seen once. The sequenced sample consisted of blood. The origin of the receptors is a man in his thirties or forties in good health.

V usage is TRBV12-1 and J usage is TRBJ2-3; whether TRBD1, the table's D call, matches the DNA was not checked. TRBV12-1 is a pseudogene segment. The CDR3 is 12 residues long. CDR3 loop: CASRGATDTQYF. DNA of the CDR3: TGTGCCAGCAGAGGGGCGACAGATACGCAGTATTTT.

The CDR3 here is CSVERQGEETQYF. CDR3 nucleotides: TGCAGCGTTGAAAGACAGGGTGAGGAGACCCAGTACTTC. This chain joins TRBV29-1 and TRBJ2-5; 7 nucleotides align to TRBD1. The CDR3 has 13 amino acids. In germline, CDR1 is SQVTM, CDR2 ANQGSEA. The ends lost 2 bases at V and 5 bases at J; junction bases unmatched: 5.

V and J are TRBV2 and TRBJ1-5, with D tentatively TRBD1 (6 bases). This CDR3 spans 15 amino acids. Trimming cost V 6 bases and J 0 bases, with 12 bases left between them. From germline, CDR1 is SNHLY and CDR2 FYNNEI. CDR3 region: CASRFGTSSNQPQHF. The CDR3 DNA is TGTGCCAGCAGGTTCGGGACATCTAGCAATCAGCCCCAGCATTTT.

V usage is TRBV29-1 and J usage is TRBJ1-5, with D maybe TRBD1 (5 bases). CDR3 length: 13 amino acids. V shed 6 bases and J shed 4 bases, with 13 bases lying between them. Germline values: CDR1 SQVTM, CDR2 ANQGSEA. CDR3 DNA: TGCAGCGTGTCAACAGGACCTAATCAGCCCCAGCATTTT. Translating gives CSVSTGPNQPQHF.

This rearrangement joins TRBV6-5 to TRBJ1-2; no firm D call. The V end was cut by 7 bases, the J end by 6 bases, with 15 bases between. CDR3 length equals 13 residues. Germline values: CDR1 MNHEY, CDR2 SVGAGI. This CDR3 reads CASTLGLLDGYTF. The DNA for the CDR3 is TGTGCCAGCACCCTAGGGCTGCTGGATGGCTACACCTTC.

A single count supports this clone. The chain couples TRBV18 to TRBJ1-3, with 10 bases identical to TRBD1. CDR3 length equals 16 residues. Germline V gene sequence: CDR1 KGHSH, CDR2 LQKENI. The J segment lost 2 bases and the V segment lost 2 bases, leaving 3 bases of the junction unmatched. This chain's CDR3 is CASSPRDRGPGNTIYF. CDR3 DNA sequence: TGTGCCAGCTCACCAAGAGACAGGGGGCCTGGAAACACCATATATTTT.

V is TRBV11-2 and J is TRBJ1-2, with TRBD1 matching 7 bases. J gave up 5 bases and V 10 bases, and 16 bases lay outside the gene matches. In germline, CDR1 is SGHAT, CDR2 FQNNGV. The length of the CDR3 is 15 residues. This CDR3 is CATPNWDSGGYGYTF. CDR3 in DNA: TGTGCCACCCCCAACTGGGACAGCGGTGGGTATGGCTACACCTTC.

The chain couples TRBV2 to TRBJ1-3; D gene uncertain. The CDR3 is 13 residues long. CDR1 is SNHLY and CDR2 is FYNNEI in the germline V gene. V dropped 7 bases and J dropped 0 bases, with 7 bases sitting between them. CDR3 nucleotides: TGTGCCAGCAATAGCGACTCTGGAAACACCATATATTTT. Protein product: CASNSDSGNTIYF.

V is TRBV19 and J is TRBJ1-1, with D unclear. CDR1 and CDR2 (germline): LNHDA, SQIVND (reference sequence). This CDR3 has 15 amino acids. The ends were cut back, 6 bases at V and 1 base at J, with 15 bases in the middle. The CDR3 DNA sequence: TGTGCCAGTAGGAAATTGACGGCCCGGAACACTGAAGCTTTCTTT. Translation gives CASRKLTARNTEAFF.

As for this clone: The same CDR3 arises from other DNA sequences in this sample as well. The CDR3 loop is CASSLGQNTGELFF. CDR3 DNA sequence: TGCGCCAGCAGCCTCGGACAGAACACCGGGGAGCTGTTTTTT. This chain connects TRBV4-3 to TRBJ2-2; D might be TRBD1 (5 bases). The germline V gene has CDR1 LGHNA and CDR2 YSLEER. The ends were cut back, 4 bases at V and 1 base at J, with 7 bases in the middle. CDR3 length: 14 amino acids.

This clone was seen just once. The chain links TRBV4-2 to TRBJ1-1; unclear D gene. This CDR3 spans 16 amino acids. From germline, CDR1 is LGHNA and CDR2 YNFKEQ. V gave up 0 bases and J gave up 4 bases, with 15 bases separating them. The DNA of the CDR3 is TGTGCCAGCAGCCAAGAGGCCCGGAAGGTGGGCACTGAAGCTTTCTTT. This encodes CASSQEARKVGTEAFF.

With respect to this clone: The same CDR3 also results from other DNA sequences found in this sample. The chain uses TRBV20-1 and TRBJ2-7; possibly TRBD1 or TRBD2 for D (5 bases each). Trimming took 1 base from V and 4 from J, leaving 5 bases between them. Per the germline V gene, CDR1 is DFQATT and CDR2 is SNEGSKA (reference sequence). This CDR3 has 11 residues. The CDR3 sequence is CSARGGYEQYF. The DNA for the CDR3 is TGCAGTGCTAGAGGGGGGTACGAGCAGTACTTC.

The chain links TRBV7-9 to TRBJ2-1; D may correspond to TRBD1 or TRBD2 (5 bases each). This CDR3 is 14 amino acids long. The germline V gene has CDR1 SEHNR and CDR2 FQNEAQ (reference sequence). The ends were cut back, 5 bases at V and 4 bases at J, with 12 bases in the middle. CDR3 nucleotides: TGTGCCAGCAGCCCCCGGGACCAATACAATGAGCAGTTCTTC. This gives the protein CASSPRDQYNEQFF.

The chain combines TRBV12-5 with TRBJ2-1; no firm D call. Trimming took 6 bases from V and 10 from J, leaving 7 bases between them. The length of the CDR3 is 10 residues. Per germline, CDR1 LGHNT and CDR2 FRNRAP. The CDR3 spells CASGQHEQFF. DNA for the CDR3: TGTGCTAGTGGGCAGCACGAGCAGTTCTTC.

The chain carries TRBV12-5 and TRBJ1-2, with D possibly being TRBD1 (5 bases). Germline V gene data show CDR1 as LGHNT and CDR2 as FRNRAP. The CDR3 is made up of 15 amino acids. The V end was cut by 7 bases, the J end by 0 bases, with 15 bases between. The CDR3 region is CASAPLGGTNYGYTF. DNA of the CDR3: TGTGCTAGTGCCCCCCTTGGGGGGACTAACTATGGCTACACCTTC.

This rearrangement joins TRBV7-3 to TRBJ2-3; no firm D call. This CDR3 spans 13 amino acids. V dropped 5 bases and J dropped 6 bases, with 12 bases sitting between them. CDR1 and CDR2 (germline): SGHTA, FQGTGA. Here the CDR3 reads CASSPSTSDTQYF. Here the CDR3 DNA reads TGTGCCAGCAGCCCGTCGACCTCGGATACGCAGTATTTT.

The CDR3 nucleotides read TGTGCCAGCAGTTCAAGGGGGCTTACGTCCTACAATGAGCAGTTCTTC. It is translated as CASSSRGLTSYNEQFF. This chain connects TRBV6-5 to TRBJ2-1, with 7 bases identical to TRBD1. Germline V CDR1 and CDR2: MNHEY, SVGAGI. The CDR3 consists of 16 residues. Trimming removed 4 bases from V and 1 base from J; junction bases left unmatched: 7.

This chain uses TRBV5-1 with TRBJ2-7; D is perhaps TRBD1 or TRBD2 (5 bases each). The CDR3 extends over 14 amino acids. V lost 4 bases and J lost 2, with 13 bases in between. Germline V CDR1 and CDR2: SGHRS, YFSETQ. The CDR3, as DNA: TGCGCCAGCAGCACCGGGACGGCGACCTACGAGCAGTACTTC. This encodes CASSTGTATYEQYF.

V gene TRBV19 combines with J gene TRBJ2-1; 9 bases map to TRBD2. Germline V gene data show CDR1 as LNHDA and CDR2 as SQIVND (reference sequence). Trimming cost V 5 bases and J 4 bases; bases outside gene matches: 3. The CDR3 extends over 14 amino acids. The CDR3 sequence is CASSLAGGYNEQFF. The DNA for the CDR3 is TGTGCCAGTAGTCTGGCGGGGGGGTACAATGAGCAGTTCTTC.

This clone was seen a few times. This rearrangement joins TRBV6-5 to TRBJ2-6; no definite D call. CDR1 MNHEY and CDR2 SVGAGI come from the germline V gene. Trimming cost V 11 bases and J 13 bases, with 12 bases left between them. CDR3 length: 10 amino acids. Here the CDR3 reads CAVHPRVLTF. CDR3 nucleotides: TGTGCCGTTCATCCGCGGGTCCTGACTTTC.

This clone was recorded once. CDR3 nucleotides: TGTGCCAGCTCACCACCGGGACAGCTTCGGCCCACTGAAGCTTTCTTT. Amino acids: CASSPPGQLRPTEAFF. The chain links TRBV18 to TRBJ1-1; 7 bases are shared with TRBD1. Trimming cost V 0 bases and J 4 bases; bases outside gene matches: 8. Germline V gene sequence: CDR1 KGHSH, CDR2 LQKENI. The CDR3 spans 16 residues.

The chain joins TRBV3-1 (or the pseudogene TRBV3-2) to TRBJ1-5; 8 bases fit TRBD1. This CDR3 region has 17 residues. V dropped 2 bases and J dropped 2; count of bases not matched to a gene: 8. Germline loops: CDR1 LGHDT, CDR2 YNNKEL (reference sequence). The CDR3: CASSQMDRAFRNQPQHF. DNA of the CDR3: TGTGCCAGCAGCCAAATGGACAGGGCTTTTCGCAATCAGCCCCAGCATTTT.

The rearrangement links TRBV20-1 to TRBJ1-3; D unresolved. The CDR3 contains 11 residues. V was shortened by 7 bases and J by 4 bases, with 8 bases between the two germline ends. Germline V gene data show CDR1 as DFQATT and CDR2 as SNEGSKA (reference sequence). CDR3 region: CSVPGGNTIYF. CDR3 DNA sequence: TGCAGTGTACCGGGCGGAAACACCATATATTTT.

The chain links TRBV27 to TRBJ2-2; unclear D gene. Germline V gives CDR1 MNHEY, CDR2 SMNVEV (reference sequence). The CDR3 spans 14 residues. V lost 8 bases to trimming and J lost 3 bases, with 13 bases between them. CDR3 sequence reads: CASGQRPYTGELFF. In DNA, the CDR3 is TGTGCCAGCGGCCAAAGACCATACACCGGGGAGCTGTTTTTT.

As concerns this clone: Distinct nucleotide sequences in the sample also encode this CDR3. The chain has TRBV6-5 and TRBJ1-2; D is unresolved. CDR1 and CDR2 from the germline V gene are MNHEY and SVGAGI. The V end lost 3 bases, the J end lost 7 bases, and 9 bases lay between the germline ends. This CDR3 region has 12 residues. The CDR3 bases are TGTGCCAGCAGTTATTTAGGTGGTGGCTACACCTTC. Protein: CASSYLGGGYTF.

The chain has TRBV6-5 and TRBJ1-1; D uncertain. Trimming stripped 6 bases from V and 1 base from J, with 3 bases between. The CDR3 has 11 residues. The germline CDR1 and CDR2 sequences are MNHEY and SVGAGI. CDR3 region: CASRQNTEAFF. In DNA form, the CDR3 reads TGTGCCAGCAGGCAGAACACTGAAGCTTTCTTT.

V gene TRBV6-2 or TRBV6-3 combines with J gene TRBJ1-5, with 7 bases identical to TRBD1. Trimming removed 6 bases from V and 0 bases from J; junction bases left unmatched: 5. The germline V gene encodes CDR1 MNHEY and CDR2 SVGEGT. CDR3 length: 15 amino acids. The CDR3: CASSWTGNSNQPQHF. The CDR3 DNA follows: TGTGCCAGCAGCTGGACAGGCAATAGCAATCAGCCCCAGCATTTT.

The CDR3: CASSIDKEGPTYGYTF. The CDR3, as DNA: TGTGCCAGTAGTATAGATAAGGAGGGTCCAACCTATGGCTACACCTTC. The chain joins TRBV19 to TRBJ1-2; no firm D call. The CDR3 is 16 amino acids. The V gene lost 0 bases and the J gene lost 4 bases, with 15 bases spanning the gap. Germline V gene lookup returns CDR1 LNHDA and CDR2 SQIVND (reference sequence). The variable domain in full, with the rest retrieved from reference TRBV19 and TRBJ1-2, is DGGITQSPKYLFRKEGQNVTLSCEQNLNHDAMYWYRQDPGQGLRLIYYSQIVNDFQKGDIAEGYSVSREKKESFPLTVTSAQKNPTAFYLCASSIDKEGPTYGYTFGSGTRLTVV.

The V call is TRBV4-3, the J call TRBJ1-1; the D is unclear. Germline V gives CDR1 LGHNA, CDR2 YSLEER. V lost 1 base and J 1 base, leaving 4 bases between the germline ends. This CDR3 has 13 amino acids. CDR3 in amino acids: CASSQAGNTEAFF. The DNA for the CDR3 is TGCGCCAGCAGCCAAGCAGGGAACACTGAAGCTTTCTTT.

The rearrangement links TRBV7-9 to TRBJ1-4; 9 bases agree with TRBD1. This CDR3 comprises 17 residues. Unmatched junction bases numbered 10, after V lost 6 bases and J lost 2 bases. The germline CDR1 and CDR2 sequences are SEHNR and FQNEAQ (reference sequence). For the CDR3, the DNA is TGTGCCAGCAGGGCCGAACAGGGGGCGACGACTAATGAAAAACTGTTTTTT. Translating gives CASRAEQGATTNEKLFF. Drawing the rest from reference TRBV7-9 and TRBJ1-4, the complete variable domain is DTGVSQNPRHKITKRGQNVTFRCDPISEHNRLYWYRQTLGQGPEFLTYFQNEAQLEKSRLLSDRFSAERPKGSFSTLEIQRTEQGDSAMYLCASRAEQGATTNEKLFFGSGTQLSVL.